Following are 7 T cell receptor beta chains from one sample sequenced in a study of cytotoxic CD8 clonotypes in ibrutinib-treated CLL. Here immunoSEQ multiplex PCR was the method, and the copy in TCRdb shows in-frame clones only, minus some. Of about 160,000 clones in the sample, 70% to 90% were seen once. The source was PBMCs, collected at disease progression, from a patient treated with ibrutinib. These TCRs come from a human donor with chronic lymphocytic leukemia.

V is TRBV11-2 and J is TRBJ2-1; 8 nucleotides align to TRBD2. The V gene end was trimmed by 4 bases and the J gene end by 5 bases; junction bases not matched to a gene: 7. The CDR3 has 15 residues. The V gene's germline CDR1 is SGHAT and CDR2 FQNNGV. The CDR3 DNA sequence: TGTGCCAGCAGCTCCCCGAGTAGCGGGAACAATGAGCAGTTCTTC. This translates into CASSSPSSGNNEQFF.

The chain links TRBV30 to TRBJ1-2; 8 bases agree with TRBD1. J was trimmed by 4 bases and V by 4 bases; bases with no gene match: 8. The CDR3 is made up of 14 amino acids. CDR1 and CDR2 (germline): GTSNPN, SVGIG (reference sequence). The CDR3 spells CAWNQGTGTYGYTF. The CDR3 DNA is TGTGCCTGGAATCAAGGGACAGGCACCTATGGCTACACCTTC.

Here the CDR3 DNA reads TGTGCCAGCAGCAGAACAGGAGGCTCTGGAAACACCATATATTTT. This codes for CASSRTGGSGNTIYF. The rearrangement uses TRBV7-6 and TRBJ1-3; tentatively, D is TRBD1 (5 bases). The CDR3 runs 15 residues. V lost 5 bases and J 0 bases, leaving 11 bases between the germline ends. Germline CDR1 SGHVS, CDR2 FNYEAQ.

J is TRBJ2-5 and V is TRBV10-3, with D tentatively TRBD1 or TRBD2 (6 bases each). CDR1 is ENHRY, CDR2 SYGVKD, per germline. Between the trimmed V and J ends, which lost 8 bases and 4 bases, there was a span of 14 bases. There are 13 residues in the CDR3. This CDR3 reads CAISLSGAETQYF. CDR3 coding DNA: TGTGCCATCTCGCTGTCGGGGGCAGAGACCCAGTACTTC.

J is TRBJ2-2 and V is TRBV7-2, with TRBD1 identical over 7 bases. The CDR3 loop spans 16 amino acids. Per germline, CDR1 SGHTA and CDR2 FQGNSA. V shed 5 bases, J shed 7 bases, and the junction held 13 bases outside the gene matches. Here the CDR3 DNA reads TGTGCCAGCAGCACACATCGACAGGGCAGTGGCGGGGAGCTGTTTTTT. Protein product: CASSTHRQGSGGELFF.

A few counts support this clone. The chain is built from TRBV28 and TRBJ2-7, with TRBD2 identical over 13 bases. This CDR3 contains 15 residues. V was pared by 6 bases and J by 7 bases, with 9 bases of the junction left unmatched. CDR1 is MDHEN and CDR2 is SYDVKM in the germline V gene. DNA for the CDR3: TGTGCCAGCAGGAACGGACTAGCGGGAGTAGATGAGCAGTACTTC. Protein sequence: CASRNGLAGVDEQYF.

The chain couples TRBV6-5 to TRBJ2-1, with a possible D match to TRBD1 (6 bases). The CDR3 spans 15 residues. Germline lookup yields CDR1 MNHEY and CDR2 SVGAGI. Deletions cut 9 bases from V and 1 base from J, with 16 bases between. CDR3 amino acids: CASKLQTGSYNEQFF. DNA for the CDR3: TGTGCCAGTAAACTGCAGACAGGATCCTACAATGAGCAGTTCTTC.